A selection of T cell receptor beta chains follows, all from one sample in a study of blood T cell repertoires in COVID-19. The assay was immunoSEQ multiplex PCR, and TCRdb's table has in-frame clones only and misses some. The sample yields around 100,000 clones, roughly 84% seen once. Sequenced: peripheral blood. These receptors all come from a man aged 55 to 70 with acute or convalescent COVID-19. CDR3s include the opening cysteine and the closing phenylalanine or tryptophan.

V gene	J gene	CDR3 protein
TRBV24-1	TRBJ2-3	CATSGLAGATQYF
TRBV3-1/TRBV3-2	TRBJ2-1	CASSSPTSGNEQFF
TRBV10-1	TRBJ2-1	CASSQSGGPYNEQFF
TRBV13	TRBJ1-1	CASSSLMTGGITEAFF
TRBV5-4	TRBJ2-1	CASSPDSNEQFF
TRBV4-3	TRBJ1-1	CASTGQGAEAFF
TRBV19	TRBJ1-5	CASSPVRGQPQHF
TRBV11-3	TRBJ2-1	CASSLGGGPYNEQFF
TRBV25-1	TRBJ1-1	CASRSTANTEAFF
TRBV9	TRBJ2-3	CASSATGTDTQYF
TRBV11-3	TRBJ2-5	CASSSNIAGGTETQYF
TRBV5-4	TRBJ1-2	CASSLTGSQGYGYTF
TRBV7-7	TRBJ2-1	CASSYDRGEQFF
TRBV18	TRBJ1-1	CASSKTGNTEAFF
TRBV5-4	TRBJ1-2	CASRNRTELYGYTF
TRBV25-1	TRBJ2-5	CASSGGAGETQYF
TRBV6-5	TRBJ1-4	CASTGQGANEKLFF
TRBV18	TRBJ1-1	CASSRIPGGGAEAFF
TRBV5-1	TRBJ2-1	CASQFWASGSSEQFF
TRBV28	TRBJ2-3	CASIPRGGRVSDTQYF
TRBV28	TRBJ1-6	CASSPQGGAANSPLHF
TRBV25-1	TRBJ1-1	CASSAGDRARRVAFF
TRBV14	TRBJ2-1	CASPRHNEQFF
TRBV10-2	TRBJ2-5	CASIQGSTLQETQYF
TRBV9	TRBJ1-1	CASIPAREWLSEAFF
TRBV4-1	TRBJ2-1	CASSQLTSGSRNEQFF
TRBV6-2/TRBV6-3	TRBJ1-1	CASSEASEAFF
TRBV5-1	TRBJ1-1	CASSIRDTEAFF
TRBV19	TRBJ1-6	CASSLLASPLHF
TRBV7-8	TRBJ2-1	CASSSGLAELYNEQFF
TRBV7-6	TRBJ1-2	CASSLGVQNDGYTF
TRBV28	TRBJ2-7	CASSLPGSGGFREQYF
TRBV28	TRBJ2-7	CASSLRKLAGGPSYEQYF
TRBV4-1	TRBJ1-6	CASSQPGGRHNSPLHF
TRBV6-5	TRBJ2-2	CASRRGQGNTGELFF
TRBV18	TRBJ2-7	CASSPGGTYEQYF
TRBV25-1	TRBJ2-1	CASSPRAGVGNEQFF
TRBV2	TRBJ2-1	CASSDPWDRATSESYNEQFF
TRBV9	TRBJ1-6	CASSVSGDNSPLHF
TRBV11-2	TRBJ2-1	CASSSTLAGGRNNEQFF
TRBV28	TRBJ1-2	CASTPTEGTGTSYGYTF
TRBV6-1	TRBJ1-5	CASSDGTGPRSNQPQHF
TRBV24-1	TRBJ1-2	CATSDPTGPGYGYTF
TRBV19	TRBJ2-5	CASSMREGQETQYF
TRBV9	TRBJ2-3	CASSVEAGGIYTQYF
TRBV7-9	TRBJ1-1	CASSPQTLTGTSEAFF
TRBV9	TRBJ2-5	CASSVGGGRSGETQYF
TRBV5-6	TRBJ2-2	CASSFLTSGSGVVELFF
TRBV28	TRBJ2-3	CASSFDSASTDTQYF
TRBV27	TRBJ2-1	CASSPPVGAQFF
TRBV19	TRBJ1-2	CASSIREDRGYYGYTF
TRBV5-1	TRBJ1-1	CASSPGSGTEAFF
TRBV11-3	TRBJ1-6	CASSLRGRRPLHF
TRBV11-3	TRBJ2-2	CASATGGDGELFF